This TCR beta chain comes out of a study of shared clonotypes between healthy human individuals. The method was immunoSEQ multiplex PCR; TCRdb's version includes in-frame clones alone and lacks a portion of them. There are fewer than 850,000 clones in the sample; about 90% occur only once, and 30% to 35% lies in the top ten. CDR1 and CDR2 (germline): MNHEY, SVGAGI. The CDR3 sequence is 13 residues long. Trimming stripped 10 bases from V and 1 base from J, with 13 bases between. The sample holds one count of this clone. J is TRBJ1-2 and V is TRBV6-5, with D possibly TRBD1 on 5 matching bases. Sequenced input: memory CD8+ T cells from PBMCs. Subset: CD45RO+ cells pooled with CCR7-negative TemRA cells. The receptor comes from a man aged 18 to 29 in good health. Some clones in this sample may be carry-over from other donors' samples. CDR3 in amino acids: CATIRGYNYGYTF. The CDR3 DNA follows: TGTGCCACTATTAGGGGATATAACTATGGCTACACCTTC.